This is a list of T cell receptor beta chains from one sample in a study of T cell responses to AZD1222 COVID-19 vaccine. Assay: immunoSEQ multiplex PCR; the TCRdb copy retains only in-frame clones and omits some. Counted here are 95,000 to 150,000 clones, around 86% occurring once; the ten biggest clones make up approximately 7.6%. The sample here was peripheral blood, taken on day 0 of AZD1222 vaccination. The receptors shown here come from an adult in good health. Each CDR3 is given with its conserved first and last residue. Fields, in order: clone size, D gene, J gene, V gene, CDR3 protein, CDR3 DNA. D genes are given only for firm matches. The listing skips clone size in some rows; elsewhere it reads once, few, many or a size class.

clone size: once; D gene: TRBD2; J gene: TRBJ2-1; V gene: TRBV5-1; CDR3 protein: CASSFMGLVVNEQFF; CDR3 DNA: TGCGCCAGCAGCTTTATGGGACTAGTGGTCAATGAGCAGTTCTTC
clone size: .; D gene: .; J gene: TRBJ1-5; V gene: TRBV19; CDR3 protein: CASTKQSNQPQHF; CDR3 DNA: TGTGCCAGTACCAAACAGAGCAATCAGCCCCAGCATTTT
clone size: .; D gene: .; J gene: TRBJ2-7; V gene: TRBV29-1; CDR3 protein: CSVVESEQYF; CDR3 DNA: TGCAGCGTTGTAGAATCCGAGCAGTACTTC
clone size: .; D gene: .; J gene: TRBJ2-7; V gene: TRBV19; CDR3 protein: CASSRRDGPPYEQYF; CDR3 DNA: TGTGCCAGTAGTCGCCGGGACGGGCCTCCCTACGAGCAGTACTTC
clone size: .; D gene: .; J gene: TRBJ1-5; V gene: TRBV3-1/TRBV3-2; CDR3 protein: CASSQVGNNQPQHF; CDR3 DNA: TGTGCCAGCAGCCAAGTGGGGAACAATCAGCCCCAGCATTTT
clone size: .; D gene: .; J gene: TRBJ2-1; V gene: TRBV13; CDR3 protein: CASSLPGLYNEQFF; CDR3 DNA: TGTGCCAGCAGCTTACCCGGGCTTTACAATGAGCAGTTCTTC
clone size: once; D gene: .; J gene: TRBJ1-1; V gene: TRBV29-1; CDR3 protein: CSVHHDRVNTEAFF; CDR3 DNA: TGCAGCGTCCACCATGACAGAGTGAACACTGAAGCTTTCTTT
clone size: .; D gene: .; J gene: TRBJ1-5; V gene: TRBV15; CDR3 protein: CATRRGWGDNQPQHF; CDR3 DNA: TGTGCCACCAGGAGGGGGTGGGGGGACAATCAGCCCCAGCATTTT
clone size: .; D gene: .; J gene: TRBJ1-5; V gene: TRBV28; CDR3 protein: CASSRGIRGRGNQPQHF; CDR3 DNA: TGTGCCAGCAGTAGAGGGATCAGGGGACGGGGCAATCAGCCCCAGCATTTT
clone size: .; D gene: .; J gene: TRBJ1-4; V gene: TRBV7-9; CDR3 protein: CASSPEPGRTFF; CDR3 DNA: TGTGCCAGCAGCCCGGAGCCGGGTCGGACATTTTTT